A single sample gave rise to the 5 T cell receptor beta chains below, sequenced in a study of blood T cell repertoires in COVID-19. The repertoire was sequenced with immunoSEQ multiplex PCR; TCRdb's copy has only in-frame clones and lacks some. The sample has approximately 130,000 clones, approximately 84% seen once; the top ten hold 13%. Sequencing was done on a sample of peripheral blood. All receptors derive from a human donor in a cohort sampled during active COVID-19.

The chain combines TRBV7-6 with TRBJ1-5; D is undetermined. The CDR3 is 16 amino acids. V gave up 2 bases and J gave up 5 bases, with 16 bases separating them. CDR1 is SGHVS and CDR2 is FNYEAQ in the germline V gene. CDR3 nucleotides: TGTGCCAGCAGCTTAAGCGGCAGGCGCCTTTATCAGCCCCAGCATTTT. Its translation: CASSLSGRRLYQPQHF.

This clone came up once. The chain is built from TRBV12-5 and TRBJ2-3; 12 bases fit TRBD2. J lost 0 bases, V lost 0 bases, and 7 bases had no gene match. Germline lookup yields CDR1 LGHNT and CDR2 FRNRAP. The CDR3 is made up of 19 amino acids. Here the CDR3 reads CASGLVRLAGVTSTDTQYF. For the CDR3, the DNA is TGTGCTAGTGGTTTGGTACGACTAGCGGGGGTTACTAGCACAGATACGCAGTATTTT.

This rearrangement joins TRBV5-4 to TRBJ1-4; D unclear. The V end was cut by 3 bases, the J end by 0 bases, with 12 bases between. This CDR3 has 16 residues. Germline lookup yields CDR1 SGHNT and CDR2 YYREEE (reference sequence). CDR3 region: CASSSTPTATNEKLFF. DNA for the CDR3: TGTGCCAGCAGCTCGACTCCGACTGCAACTAATGAAAAACTGTTTTTT.

V gene TRBV21-1 combines with J gene TRBJ2-3; the D call TRBD2 from the table was never checked on the DNA. TRBV21-1 has pseudogene status. The CDR3 totals 20 residues. The CDR3 DNA follows: TGTGCCAGCAGCAAAGGAGGGACTAGCGGGGGGGACGGTTGGACAGATACGCAGTATTTT. This encodes CASSKGGTSGGDGWTDTQYF.

The chain has TRBV21-1 and TRBJ1-4. TRBV21-1 is flagged as a pseudogene. CDR3 size: 14 residues. CDR3 sequence: CASSSGDLSEKLFF. The CDR3 DNA follows: TGTGCCAGCAGCAGTGGAGATTTGAGTGAAAAACTGTTTTTT.